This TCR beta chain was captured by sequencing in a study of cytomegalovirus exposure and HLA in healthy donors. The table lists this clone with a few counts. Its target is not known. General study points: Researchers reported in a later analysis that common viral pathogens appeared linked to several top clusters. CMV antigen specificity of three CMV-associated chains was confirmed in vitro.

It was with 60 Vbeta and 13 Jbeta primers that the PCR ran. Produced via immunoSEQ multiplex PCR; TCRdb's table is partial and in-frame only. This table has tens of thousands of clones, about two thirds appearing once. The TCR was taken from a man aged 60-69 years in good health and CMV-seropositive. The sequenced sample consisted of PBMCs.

CDR3 in DNA: TGCGCCAGCAGTTTGTCTGCCGGGAGAGCTCAAGAGACCCAGTACTTC. Encoded protein: CASSLSAGRAQETQYF. The chain is built from TRBV5-1 and TRBJ2-5, with D possibly being TRBD2 (6 bases). This CDR3 has 16 amino acids. The germline V and J ends were trimmed by 5 bases and 2 bases, with 19 bases remaining between them. Germline V gene lookup returns CDR1 SGHRS and CDR2 YFSETQ.